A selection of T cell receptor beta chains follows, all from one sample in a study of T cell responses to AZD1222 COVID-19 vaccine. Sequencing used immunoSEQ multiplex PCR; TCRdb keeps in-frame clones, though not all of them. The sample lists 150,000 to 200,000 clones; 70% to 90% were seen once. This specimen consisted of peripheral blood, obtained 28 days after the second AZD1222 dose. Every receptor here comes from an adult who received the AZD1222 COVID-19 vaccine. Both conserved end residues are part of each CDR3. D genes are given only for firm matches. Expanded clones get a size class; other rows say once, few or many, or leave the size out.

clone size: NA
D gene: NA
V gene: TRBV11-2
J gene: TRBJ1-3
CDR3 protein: CASSLRDFVSGNTIYF
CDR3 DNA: TGTGCCAGCAGCTTACGCGACTTTGTCTCTGGAAACACCATATATTTT

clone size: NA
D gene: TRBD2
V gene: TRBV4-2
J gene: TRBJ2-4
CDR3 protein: CASSQGTSGGANIQYF
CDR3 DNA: TGTGCCAGCAGCCAAGGCACTAGCGGGGGGGCGAACATTCAGTACTTC

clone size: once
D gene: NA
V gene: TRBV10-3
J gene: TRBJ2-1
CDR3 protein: CASLKNRDNEQFF
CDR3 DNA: TGTGCCAGCCTCAAGAACCGGGACAATGAGCAGTTCTTC

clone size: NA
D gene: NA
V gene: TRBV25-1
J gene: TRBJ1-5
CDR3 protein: CASSDGGGQPQHF
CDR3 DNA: TGTGCCAGCAGTGATGGGGGGGGCCAGCCCCAGCATTTT

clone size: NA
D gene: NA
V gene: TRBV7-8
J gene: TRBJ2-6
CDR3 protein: CASRERGANVLTF
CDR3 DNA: TGTGCCAGCCGGGAGCGTGGGGCCAACGTCCTGACTTTC

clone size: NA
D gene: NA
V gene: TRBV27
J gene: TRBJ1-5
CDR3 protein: CASSYTRGQPQHF
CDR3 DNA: TGTGCCAGCAGTTATACGAGGGGTCAGCCCCAGCATTTT

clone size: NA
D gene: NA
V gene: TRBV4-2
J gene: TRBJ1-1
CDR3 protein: CASSQGAGTLGAFF
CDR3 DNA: TGTGCCAGCAGCCAAGGGGCCGGGACCTTGGGAGCTTTCTTT

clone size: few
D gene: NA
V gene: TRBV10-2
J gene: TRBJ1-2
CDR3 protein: CATQSPGNYGYTF
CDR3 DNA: TGCGCCACTCAAAGCCCGGGAAACTATGGCTACACCTTC

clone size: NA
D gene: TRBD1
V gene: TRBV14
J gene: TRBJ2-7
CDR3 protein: CASSHRTGGRIHYEQYF
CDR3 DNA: TGTGCCAGCAGCCACCGGACAGGAGGAAGGATTCACTACGAGCAGTACTTC

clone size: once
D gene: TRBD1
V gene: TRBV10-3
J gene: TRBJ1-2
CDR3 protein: CAIGGLDRRYGYTF
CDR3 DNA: TGTGCCATCGGCGGACTGGACAGGCGGTATGGCTACACCTTC

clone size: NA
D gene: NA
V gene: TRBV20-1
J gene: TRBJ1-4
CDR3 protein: CSASRQSQEKLFF
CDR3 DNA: TGCAGTGCTAGTCGACAGTCCCAGGAAAAACTGTTTTTT

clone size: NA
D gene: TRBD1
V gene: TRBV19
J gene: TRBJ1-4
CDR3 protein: CASSPRQGNNEKLFF
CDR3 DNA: TGTGCCAGTAGTCCCCGACAGGGGAATAATGAAAAACTGTTTTTT

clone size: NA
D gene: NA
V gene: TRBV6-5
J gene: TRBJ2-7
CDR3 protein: CASSSARGSYEQYF
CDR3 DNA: TGTGCCAGCAGTTCCGCCAGGGGTTCGTACGAGCAGTACTTC

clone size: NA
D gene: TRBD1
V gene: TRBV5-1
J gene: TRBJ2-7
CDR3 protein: CASSLGRTGAYEQYF
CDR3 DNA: TGCGCCAGCAGCTTGGGACGGACAGGCGCCTACGAGCAGTACTTC

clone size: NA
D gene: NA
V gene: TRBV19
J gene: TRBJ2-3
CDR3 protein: CASSTRASSTDTQYF
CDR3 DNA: TGTGCCAGTAGTACTCGCGCATCTAGCACAGATACGCAGTATTTT

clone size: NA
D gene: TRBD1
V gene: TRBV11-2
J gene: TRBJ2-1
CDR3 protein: CASSPTGAGKDEQFF
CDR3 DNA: TGTGCCAGCAGCCCAACAGGGGCCGGGAAAGATGAGCAGTTCTTC

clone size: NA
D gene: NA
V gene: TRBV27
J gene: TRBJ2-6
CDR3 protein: CASSLISGANVLTF
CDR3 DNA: TGTGCCAGCAGTTTAATATCTGGGGCCAACGTCCTGACTTTC

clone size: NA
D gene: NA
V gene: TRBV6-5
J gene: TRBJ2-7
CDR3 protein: CANSIGPTYEQYF
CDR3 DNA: TGTGCCAACTCCATTGGCCCTACCTACGAGCAGTACTTC

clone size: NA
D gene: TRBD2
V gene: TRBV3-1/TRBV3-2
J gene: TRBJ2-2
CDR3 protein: CASSPLAGGTNTGELFF
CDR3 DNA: TGTGCCAGCAGCCCTCTAGCGGGGGGCACGAACACCGGGGAGCTGTTTTTT

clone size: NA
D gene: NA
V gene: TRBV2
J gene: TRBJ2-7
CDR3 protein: CASREQLYEQYF
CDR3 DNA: TGTGCCAGCAGGGAACAGCTCTACGAGCAGTACTTC

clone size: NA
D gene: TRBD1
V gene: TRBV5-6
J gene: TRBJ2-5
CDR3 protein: CASSSGQGEVGIETQYF
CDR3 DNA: TGTGCCAGCAGCTCTGGACAGGGTGAGGTCGGTATAGAGACCCAGTACTTC

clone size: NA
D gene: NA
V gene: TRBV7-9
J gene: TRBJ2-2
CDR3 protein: CASSFRPGELFF
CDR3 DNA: TGTGCCAGCAGCTTTCGCCCCGGGGAGCTGTTTTTT

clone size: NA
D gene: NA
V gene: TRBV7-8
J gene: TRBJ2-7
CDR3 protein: CASSLDRGSSYEQYF
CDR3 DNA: TGTGCCAGCAGCCTAGATCGGGGCAGTTCCTACGAGCAGTACTTC

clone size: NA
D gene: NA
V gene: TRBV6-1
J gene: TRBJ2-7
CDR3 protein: CASSDRTVSSYEQYF
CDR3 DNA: TGTGCCAGCAGTGATCGGACAGTGAGCTCCTACGAGCAGTACTTC

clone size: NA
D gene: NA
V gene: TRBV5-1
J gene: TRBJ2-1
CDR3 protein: CASSLGWQRNEQFF
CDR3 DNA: TGCGCCAGCAGCTTGGGGTGGCAGAGGAATGAGCAGTTCTTC

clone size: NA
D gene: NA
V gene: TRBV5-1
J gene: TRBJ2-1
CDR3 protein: CASSLEPGDYNEQFF
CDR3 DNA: TGCGCCAGCAGCTTGGAACCGGGGGACTACAATGAGCAGTTCTTC

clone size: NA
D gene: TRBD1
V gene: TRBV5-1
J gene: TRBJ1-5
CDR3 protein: CASRRRGSNQPQHF
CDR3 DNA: TGCGCCAGCAGACGCAGGGGGAGCAATCAGCCCCAGCATTTT

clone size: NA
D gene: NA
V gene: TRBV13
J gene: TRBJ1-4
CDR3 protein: CASSLGRGGSEKLFF
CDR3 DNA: TGTGCCAGCAGCTTAGGCCGGGGAGGGAGTGAAAAACTGTTTTTT

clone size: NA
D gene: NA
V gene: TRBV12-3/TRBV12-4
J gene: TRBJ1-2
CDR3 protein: CASRKRGFYGYTF
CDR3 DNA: TGTGCCAGCAGGAAAAGGGGGTTCTATGGCTACACCTTC

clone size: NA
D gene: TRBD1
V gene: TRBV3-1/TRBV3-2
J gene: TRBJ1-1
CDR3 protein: CASSQDVYRGMNTEAFF
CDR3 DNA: TGTGCCAGCAGCCAAGATGTATACAGGGGCATGAACACTGAAGCTTTCTTT

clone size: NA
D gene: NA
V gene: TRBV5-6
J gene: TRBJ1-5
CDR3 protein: CASSLGGAGGNQPQHF
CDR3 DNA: TGTGCCAGCAGCTTGGGAGGGGCAGGGGGCAATCAGCCCCAGCATTTT

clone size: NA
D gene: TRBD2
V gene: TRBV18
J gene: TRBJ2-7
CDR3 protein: CASSPQVSGGGRSYEQYF
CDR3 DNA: TGTGCCAGCTCACCACAGGTTTCGGGCGGGGGAAGGTCCTACGAGCAGTACTTC

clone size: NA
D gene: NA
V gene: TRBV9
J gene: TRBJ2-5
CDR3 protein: CASSSQPLTTGGETQYF
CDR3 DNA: TGTGCCAGCAGCTCTCAGCCCCTTACGACGGGTGGGGAGACCCAGTACTTC

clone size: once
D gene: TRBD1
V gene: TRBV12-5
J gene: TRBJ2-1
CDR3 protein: CASAFQGARNEQFF
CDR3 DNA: TGTGCTAGTGCCTTCCAGGGGGCGCGGAATGAGCAGTTCTTC

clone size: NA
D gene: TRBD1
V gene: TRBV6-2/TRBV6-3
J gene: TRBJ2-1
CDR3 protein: CASSYFGQGNEQFF
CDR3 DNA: TGTGCCAGCAGTTACTTTGGACAGGGCAATGAGCAGTTCTTC

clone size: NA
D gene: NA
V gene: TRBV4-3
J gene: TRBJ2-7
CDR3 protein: CASSQEYSYTYEQYF
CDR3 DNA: TGCGCCAGCAGCCAAGAGTACAGCTATACCTACGAGCAGTACTTC

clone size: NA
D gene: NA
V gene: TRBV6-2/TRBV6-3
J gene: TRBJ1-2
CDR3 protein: CASSRRGGGYTF
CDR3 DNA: TGTGCCAGCAGTCGGAGGGGCGGTGGCTACACCTTC

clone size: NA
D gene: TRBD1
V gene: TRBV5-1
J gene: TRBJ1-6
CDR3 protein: CASSLDRGTNSPLHF
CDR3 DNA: TGCGCCAGCAGCTTAGACAGGGGGACCAATTCACCCCTCCACTTT

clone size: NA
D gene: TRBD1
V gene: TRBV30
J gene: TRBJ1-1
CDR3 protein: CAWNHGPGGTEAFF
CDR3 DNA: TGTGCCTGGAATCACGGGCCAGGGGGGACTGAAGCTTTCTTT

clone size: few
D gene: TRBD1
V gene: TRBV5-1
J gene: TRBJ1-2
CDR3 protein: CASSSTGQSYGYTF
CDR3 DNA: TGCGCCAGCAGCTCAACGGGACAGAGCTATGGCTACACCTTC

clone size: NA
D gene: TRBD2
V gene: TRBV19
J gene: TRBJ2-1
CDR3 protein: CASSMGGTRMQFF
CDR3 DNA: TGTGCCAGTAGTATGGGTGGGACTAGGATGCAGTTCTTC

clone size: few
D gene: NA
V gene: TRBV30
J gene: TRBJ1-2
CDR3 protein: CAWRGGWGYTF
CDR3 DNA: TGTGCCTGGAGGGGGGGATGGGGCTACACCTTC